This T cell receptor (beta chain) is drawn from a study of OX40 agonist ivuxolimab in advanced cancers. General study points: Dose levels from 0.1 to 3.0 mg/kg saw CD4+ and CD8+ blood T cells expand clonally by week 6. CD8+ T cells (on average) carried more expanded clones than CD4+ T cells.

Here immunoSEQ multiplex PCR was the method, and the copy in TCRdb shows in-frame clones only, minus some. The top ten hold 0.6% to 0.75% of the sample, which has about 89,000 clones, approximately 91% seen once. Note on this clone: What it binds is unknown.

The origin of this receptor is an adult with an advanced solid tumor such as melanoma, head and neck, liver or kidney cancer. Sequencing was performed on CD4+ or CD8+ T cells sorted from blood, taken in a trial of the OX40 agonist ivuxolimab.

CDR3 coding DNA: TGTGCCAGCAGTGGGCAGGCGGGGGGCACAGATACGCAGTATTTT. Amino acid sequence: CASSGQAGGTDTQYF. The V and J genes are TRBV2 and TRBJ2-3, with 7 bases matching TRBD2. Germline CDR1 SNHLY, CDR2 FYNNEI. The V and J ends lost 4 bases and 1 base, in that order; junction bases with no gene match: 5. This CDR3 has 15 amino acids.